The 7 T cell receptor beta chains below come from one sample, sequenced in a study of shared clonotypes between healthy human individuals. Method: immunoSEQ multiplex PCR; TCRdb's copy keeps in-frame clones and lacks some. Of more than 2,000,000 clones listed, approximately 94% are singletons. Source material: naive CD4+ T cells sorted from blood. Subset: CD45RA+ positively selected. The receptor set was obtained from a young man in good health.

A note on this clone: Different DNA sequences within this sample yield the same CDR3. This chain connects TRBV6-1 to TRBJ2-1; unclear D gene. The germline CDR1 and CDR2 sequences are MNHNS and SASEGT. This CDR3 has 13 residues. V lost 6 bases and J 0 bases, leaving 6 bases between the germline ends. CDR3 loop: CASRGSSYNEQFF. The CDR3 DNA reads TGTGCCAGCAGGGGTAGCTCCTACAATGAGCAGTTCTTC.

This chain uses TRBV27 with TRBJ2-1; 10 bases agree with TRBD1. The CDR3 length is 13 residues. In germline, CDR1 is MNHEY, CDR2 SMNVEV (reference sequence). V gave up 7 bases and J gave up 7 bases; unmatched junction bases: 4. The DNA for the CDR3 is TGTGCCAGCACGGGACAGGGGCGTAATGAGCAGTTCTTC. It codes for CASTGQGRNEQFF.

The gene calls are TRBV5-1 and TRBJ1-4; 9 nucleotides line up with TRBD1. There are 15 residues in the CDR3. The V and J ends lost 0 bases and 8 bases, in that order; junction bases with no gene match: 5. CDR1 and CDR2 (germline): SGHRS, YFSETQ. CDR3 sequence reads: CASSLGTGEGEKLFF. The CDR3 bases are TGCGCCAGCAGCTTGGGGACAGGGGAAGGAGAAAAACTGTTTTTT.

The rearrangement links TRBV7-9 to TRBJ1-4, with D tentatively TRBD1 (6 bases). Deletions cut 8 bases from V and 10 bases from J, with 20 bases between. CDR3 length: 14 amino acids. Germline CDR1 SEHNR, CDR2 FQNEAQ (reference sequence). In DNA form, the CDR3 reads TGTGCCAGCGGCGAGGGGCAGGGGCATGGAAAACTGTTTTTT. Translated, it gives CASGEGQGHGKLFF.

This clone was observed once. The V and J genes are TRBV6-6 and TRBJ1-2; a possible D gene is TRBD1 (6 bases). V was cut by 2 bases and J by 2 bases, with 9 bases left in between. CDR1 and CDR2 (germline): MNHNY, SVGAGI (reference sequence). The CDR3 runs 14 residues. The CDR3 is CASSYRGLNYGYTF. CDR3 coding DNA: TGTGCCAGCAGTTACCGGGGGCTCAACTATGGCTACACCTTC.

The V gene is TRBV27, the J gene TRBJ2-1; D gene unclear. V was shortened by 4 bases and J by 7 bases, with 11 bases between the two germline ends. This CDR3 region has 13 residues. The germline CDR1 and CDR2 sequences are MNHEY and SMNVEV (reference sequence). As DNA, the CDR3 is TGTGCCAGCAGTTCAATAGGGTGGAATGAGCAGTTCTTC. It is translated as CASSSIGWNEQFF.

The chain combines TRBV5-4 with TRBJ2-7, with 12 bases fitting TRBD2. This CDR3 has 16 residues. V lost 2 bases, J lost 0 bases, and 3 bases stayed unmatched. Germline V CDR1 and CDR2: SGHNT, YYREEE (reference sequence). The CDR3 nucleotides are TGTGCCAGCAGCTTCTTGACTAGCGGGAGCTCCTACGAGCAGTACTTC. It specifies CASSFLTSGSSYEQYF.